This T cell receptor beta chain comes out of a study of blood T cell repertoires in COVID-19 (dated by TCRdb to the early 2020s). About the investigation overall: Collaborator samples came from the United States, Italy and Spain and covered acute and convalescent phases of COVID-19. The samples were drawn from the first 160 participants of the ongoing ImmuneRACE study and from some 1,300 subjects provided by 6 global collaborators. The repertoires were released in a freely available public database intended as a resource for research on the immune response to SARS-CoV-2. Subjects who had been exposed to COVID-19, were actively infected with it, or had recovered from it provided the deeply sampled blood TCRbeta repertoires that made up the dataset. The material from the prospective study consisted of cDNA or gDNA derived from T cells, B-cell-depleted T cells, or PBMCs. HLA class I and class II types, where available, came from metadata supplied by the sample provider rather than from assay-based typing. The sample metadata nearly always contained a de-identified subject ID, COVID-19 status, age in years and sex.

The immunoSEQ Assay, a bias-controlled multiplex PCR, was used to amplify TCRbeta CDR3 regions from genomic DNA. The authors' pipeline ran thus. The number of nucleated cells in each sample was estimated by amplification of reference gene primers within the assay. Sequence reads were collapsed and filtered to measure the absolute abundance of every unique TCRbeta CDR3 rearrangement. Productive Simpson clonality was computed per sample as the square root of Simpson's diversity index over productive rearrangements. The immuneACCESS repertoire file appears here via TCRdb, limited to in-frame rearrangements. These files lack a portion of the clones; in checked studies, under half of the deficit traces to unresolved V genes, and the cause of the others is not known. That table furnishes V, J and clone size, whereas the DNA furnished D and trimming. The sample records approximately 300,000 clones, 70% to 85% of which are singletons. About 0.9% of the sample is in the top ten clones.

One collaborating source in Seattle enrolled patients while the patients were actively infected and followed the patients over time throughout the course of disease. The collaborating institutions used their own protocols to collect whole blood in K2EDTA tubes. For TCRbeta analysis, collaborator samples were shipped as frozen whole blood, as isolated PBMCs, or as DNA extracted from either sample type. In the case of this clone: The antigen it binds to is not known. It has no much larger one-base neighbor in the sample; base qualities were not kept.

The study at large found these results: The amount of clinical and demographic metadata varied by source and participant and was provided uncurated.

Material: peripheral blood. The sequence was collected from a human donor with COVID-19, enrolled during active disease. The donor label of this sample is uncertain.

The CDR3 reads as follows: CASSLWSDGYTF. In nucleotides, the sequence is TGCGCCAGCAGCTTGTGGTCGGATGGCTACACCTTC. The chain is assembled from TRBV5-1 and TRBJ1-2; no D gene is confidently identified. Measured from the cysteine to the phenylalanine, the CDR3 is 12 residues long. Only the CDR3 part of the read is kept: 36 bases, read in frame from the first base. According to the germline V gene, CDR1 reads SGHRS and CDR2 reads YFSETQ. V is cut by 1 base and J by 6 bases, and the space between the germline ends is 7 bases.